This TCR beta chain comes out of a study of beta chain features in type 1 diabetes. Study overall: Healthy donors and patients had similar age, gender and cell yields. The study, taken as a whole, reports: Shorter TCRB CDR3s, moderately but significantly so, were found in Type 1 diabetes patients in all four CD4+ subsets.

Reverse transcription of all isolated RNA meant that expressed TCRB transcripts were sequenced. An average of about 3.5 million reads was obtained for naive, central memory and regulatory T cell samples. TCRdb's copy holds only in-frame clones and misses some; the assay was immunoSEQ multiplex PCR. The sample has a few hundred thousand clones, more than 13% seen once. With respect to this clone: What it recognizes is unknown.

This CDR3 spans 15 amino acids. The V segment lost 0 bases and the J segment 6 bases; nucleotides outside the gene matches: 1. Germline V gene data show CDR1 as KGHSH and CDR2 as LQKENI. Sorting based on CD45RO/CCR7/CD25/CD127/CD95/CD27 separated CD4+ naive, central memory, regulatory and stem cell-like memory cells. The purity of all sorted populations exceeded 95%. The source is a man aged 30-40 years with type 1 diabetes. The sample consisted of naive CD4+ T cells from blood. V and J are TRBV18 and TRBJ2-7; TRBD2 aligns across 14 bases. CDR3 sequence: CASSPPGTSGSEQYF. The CDR3, as DNA: TGTGCCAGCTCACCACCCGGGACTAGCGGGAGCGAGCAGTACTTC.